The text below deals with one T cell receptor (beta chain). Its antigen is unknown. Base qualities were left out, and no much larger clone turns up one base away. Receptor libraries were prepared by the immunoSEQ multiplex PCR assay. RNA was extracted from all samples and reverse transcribed into cDNA, which served as template for TCR sequencing. First-strand cDNA was synthesized using SuperScript III with a 2:1 mix of oligo-dT and random hexamers. A synthetic immune receptor repertoire was used to measure amplification bias, and any remaining bias was corrected computationally. Per the source publication's procedure: Raw reads were preprocessed for error removal, and CDR3 was defined according to IMGT conventions as running from the conserved cysteine to phenylalanine. Clonality was computed as 1 minus the Shannon entropy, with the entropy normalized by log2 of the number of productive unique TCRs. Whether each scalp clone was CD4 or CD8 was inferred by checking scalp TCRbeta sequences against the CD4 and CD8 repertoires from sorted blood. TCRdb obtained this table from immuneACCESS and retained in-frame rearrangements with V and J assigned. These tables miss some clones; where compared with another copy, unresolved V genes account for less than half of the shortfall, and the remainder is unexplained. V and J calls and clone size are as listed in that table; D and trimming were resolved from the DNA. Counted in this sample were about 180,000 clones; around 60% of them appeared once. The ten largest account for roughly 15% of the sample.

The sample belongs to a study of CD8+ T cells in alopecia areata (dated by TCRdb to between 2018 and 2020). For the study in its entirety: The treated patients took part in an open-label pilot trial in which moderate-to-severe alopecia areata was treated with oral tofacitinib at 5 to 10 mg twice daily. Tofacitinib was given for 6 to 18 months, followed by 6 months of follow-up off drug to assess delayed response and recurrence. In both human patients and the C3H/HeJ mouse model, the study applied high-throughput TCRbeta sequencing to look at T cell clonal expansion in alopecia areata. On the human side, TCRbeta sequencing was run on scalp tissue and on sorted CD4+ and CD8+ peripheral blood T cells from healthy controls and from alopecia areata patients with either patchy or totalis/universalis disease. Biopsies were taken from tofacitinib-treated patients at baseline and again at 4 and 24 weeks into treatment, and several of those patients also had a later scalp biopsy. Scalp clonality was compared among normal scalp (n=4), patchy alopecia areata scalp (n=8), and alopecia totalis/universalis scalp (n=8). The RNA source kit depended on sample type: the PAXgene miRNA kit for fixed scalp, the miRNeasy kit for PBMCs, and the RNeasy kit for mouse skin. immunoSEQ multiplex PCR using 35 Vbeta forward primers and 13 Jbeta reverse primers was used to amplify TCRbeta CDR3 regions.

Its CDR3 holds 14 amino acids, cysteine through phenylalanine. CDR3 DNA is the only sequence kept; it has 42 bases, read in frame from the first base. V is cut back by 6 bases and J by 0 bases, with 1 base in the junction unmatched. CDR1 and CDR2 were assigned from the germline V gene as SQVTM and ANQGSEA. The time point label for this specimen denotes: baseline before oral tofacitinib. Peripheral blood and lesional scalp punch biopsies were obtained from patients with alopecia areata. After PBMCs were isolated by density centrifugation and stained for CD3, CD4 and CD8, a FACSAria was used to sort CD4+ and CD8+ T cells. Points the paper makes about the study in general: Scalp TCR repertoire analysis is complicated because resident alphabeta T cells in normal human skin are also sequenced, whereas mouse skin is dominated by gammadelta T cells. Shared TCR sequences between patients were less evident than in mice, which may be partly attributable to HLA diversity in the patient population. Higher clonality and more expanded CD8+ clones were observed in lesional scalp than in normal scalp, particularly in alopecia totalis/universalis, a finding suggestive of antigenic drive.

The rearrangement combines TRBV29-1 with TRBJ2-6; 8 nucleotides in the junction match TRBD1. Sequencing was performed on CD4+ T cells sorted from blood, taken at week 0. This TCR came from a human donor with alopecia areata. The nucleotide sequence reads as follows: TGCAGCGTGACAGGGGACTCTGGGGCCAACGTCCTGACTTTC. This is translated as CSVTGDSGANVLTF.